A single TCR beta chain is shown here with its context. Antigen unknown. The data stem from a study of T cell responses to AZD1222 COVID-19 vaccine. Overall study context: Second-dose schedules of about 4 or about 12 weeks were combined. Study-wide findings and caveats: Vaccine-associated CD4 TCRs ranged over spike, dominating at 160-218 and 743-854. Spike-specific TCR depth and breadth grew after two AZD1222 doses. Donors were mostly white British, more females; clonal diversity possibly underestimated.

The CDR3 contains 12 residues. V shed 5 bases and J shed 8 bases, with 11 bases lying between them. Germline assignment: CDR1 MNHEY and CDR2 SVGEGT. Profiling relied on immunoSEQ multiplex PCR, and the TCRdb table lists in-frame clones only, not all of them. The sample holds about 150,000 clones, around 90% seen once. The sequencing used peripheral blood, collected on day 0 of AZD1222 vaccination. The receptor was isolated from an adult in good health. This rearrangement joins TRBV6-2 or TRBV6-3 to TRBJ2-3, with D possibly matching TRBD2 (5 bases). CDR3 coding DNA: TGTGCCAGCAGTCAGCCCGGACTTACGCAGTATTTT. Its translation: CASSQPGLTQYF.